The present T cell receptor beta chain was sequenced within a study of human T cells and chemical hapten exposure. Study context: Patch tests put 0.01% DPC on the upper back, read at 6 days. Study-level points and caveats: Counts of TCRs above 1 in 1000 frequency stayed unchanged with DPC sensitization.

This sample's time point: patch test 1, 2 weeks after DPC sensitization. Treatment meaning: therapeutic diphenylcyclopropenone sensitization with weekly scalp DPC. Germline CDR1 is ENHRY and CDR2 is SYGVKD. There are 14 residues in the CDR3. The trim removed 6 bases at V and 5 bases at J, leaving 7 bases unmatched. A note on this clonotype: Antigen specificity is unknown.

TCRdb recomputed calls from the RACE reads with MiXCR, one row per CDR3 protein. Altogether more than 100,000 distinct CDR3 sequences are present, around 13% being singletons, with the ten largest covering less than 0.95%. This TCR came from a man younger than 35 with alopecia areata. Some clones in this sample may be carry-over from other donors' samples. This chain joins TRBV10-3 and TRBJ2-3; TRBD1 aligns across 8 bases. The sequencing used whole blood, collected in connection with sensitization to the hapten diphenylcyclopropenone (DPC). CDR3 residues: CAISLTGDRDTQYF. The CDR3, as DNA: TGTGCCATCAGCTTGACAGGGGACAGAGATACGCAGTATTTT.